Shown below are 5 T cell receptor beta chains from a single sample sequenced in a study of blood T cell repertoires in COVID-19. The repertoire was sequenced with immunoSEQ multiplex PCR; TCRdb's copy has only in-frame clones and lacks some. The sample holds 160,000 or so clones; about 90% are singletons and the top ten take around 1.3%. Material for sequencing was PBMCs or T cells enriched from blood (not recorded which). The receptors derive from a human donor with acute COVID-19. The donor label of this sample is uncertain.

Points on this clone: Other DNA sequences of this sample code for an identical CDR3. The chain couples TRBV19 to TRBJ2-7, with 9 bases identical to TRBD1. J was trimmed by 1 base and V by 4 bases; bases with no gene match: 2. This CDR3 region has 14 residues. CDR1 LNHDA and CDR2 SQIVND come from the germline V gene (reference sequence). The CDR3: CASSTGQGSYEQYF. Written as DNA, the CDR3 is TGTGCCAGTAGTACGGGACAGGGATCCTACGAGCAGTACTTC.

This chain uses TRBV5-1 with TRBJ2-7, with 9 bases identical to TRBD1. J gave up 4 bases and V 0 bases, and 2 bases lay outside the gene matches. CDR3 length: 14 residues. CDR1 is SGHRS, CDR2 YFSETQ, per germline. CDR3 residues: CASSLEGTGYEQYF. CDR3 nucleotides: TGCGCCAGCAGCTTGGAAGGGACAGGGTACGAGCAGTACTTC.

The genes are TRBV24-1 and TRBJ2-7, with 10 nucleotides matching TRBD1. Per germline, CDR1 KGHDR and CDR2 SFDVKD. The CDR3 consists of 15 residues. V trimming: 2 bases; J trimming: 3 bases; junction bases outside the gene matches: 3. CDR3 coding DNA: TGTGCCACCAGTGATTATGGGGACAGGGGCTACGAGCAGTACTTC. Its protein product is CATSDYGDRGYEQYF.

The CDR3 sequence: CAWNNGGGYGYTF. The CDR3 nucleotides are TGTGCCTGGAATAATGGGGGGGGCTATGGCTACACCTTC. The rearrangement links TRBV30 to TRBJ1-2; D might be TRBD1 (5 bases). The CDR3 loop spans 13 amino acids. V lost 4 bases and J 4 bases, leaving 13 bases between the germline ends. CDR1 and CDR2 from the germline V gene are GTSNPN and SVGIG (reference sequence).

Here the CDR3 DNA reads TGCGCCAGCCCTCATTATCTGGCCTACACTGAAGCTTTCTTT. Residues: CASPHYLAYTEAFF. The J gene is TRBJ1-1, the V gene TRBV23-1; D is uncertain. TRBV23-1 counts as an open reading frame of uncertain function. The CDR3 consists of 14 residues. Trimming left V 8 bases short and J 3 bases short, with 16 bases between.